One and the same sample provided the 10 T cell receptor beta chains below, sequenced in a study of control samples from healthy donors and cancer patients. Assay: immunoSEQ multiplex PCR; the TCRdb copy retains only in-frame clones and omits some. This table holds about 63,000 clones, over 75% found once. Sequences were obtained from blood. These receptors all stem from a man between 40 and 49 years old in good health.

This chain links TRBV2 with TRBJ2-5, with D possibly matching TRBD2 (5 bases). V was trimmed by 3 bases and J by 3 bases, leaving 8 bases between them. CDR3 length: 13 amino acids. Germline loops: CDR1 SNHLY, CDR2 FYNNEI. CDR3 region: CASSDTGEETQYF. The CDR3 DNA reads as TGTGCCAGCAGTGATACCGGGGAAGAGACCCAGTACTTC.

The chain recombines TRBV7-9 with TRBJ1-1; TRBD1 agrees at 7 bases. Germline values: CDR1 SEHNR, CDR2 FQNEAQ (reference sequence). V was pared by 3 bases and J by 4 bases, with 5 bases of the junction left unmatched. This CDR3 is built from 14 residues. The CDR3 reads CASSFQGGTTEAFF. The CDR3, as DNA: TGTGCCAGCAGCTTCCAGGGGGGGACCACTGAAGCTTTCTTT.

This clone was observed once. This chain connects TRBV19 to TRBJ2-5; D possibly corresponds to TRBD2 (5 bases). Trimming removed 6 bases at V and 4 bases at J, with 15 bases between. Germline-derived CDR1 and CDR2 are LNHDA and SQIVND (reference sequence). This CDR3 is 14 amino acids long. CDR3 sequence (DNA): TGTGCCAGTAGAAAGTTCCAGAGGGCAGAGACCCAGTACTTC. It yields the protein CASRKFQRAETQYF.

The V and J genes are TRBV6-5 and TRBJ1-2; D possibly corresponds to TRBD1 (5 bases). This CDR3 has 15 amino acids. CDR1 is MNHEY and CDR2 is SVGAGI in the germline V gene. V lost 8 bases and J 1 base, leaving 17 bases between the germline ends. The DNA of the CDR3 is TGTGCCAGCTATACCATGAGGGGAATTAACTATGGCTACACCTTC. This sequence encodes CASYTMRGINYGYTF.

The CDR3 region is CASRGTGGGYTF. As DNA, the CDR3 is TGTGCCAGCAGGGGGACAGGAGGTGGCTACACCTTC. The chain uses TRBV2 and TRBJ1-2, with 8 bases that match TRBD1. V lost 6 bases and J lost 7; bases outside the gene matches: 4. The CDR3 extends over 12 amino acids. Germline V CDR1 and CDR2: SNHLY, FYNNEI.

The chain joins TRBV5-1 to TRBJ1-3; D gene ambiguous. Trimming pared 4 bases from V and 0 bases from J, leaving 11 bases between. The CDR3 is 15 amino acids. Germline V gives CDR1 SGHRS, CDR2 YFSETQ. The chain's CDR3 is CASSPDTSSGNTIYF. CDR3 sequence (DNA): TGCGCCAGCAGCCCCGATACCAGCTCTGGAAACACCATATATTTT.

V usage is TRBV28 and J usage is TRBJ2-5; D gene ambiguous. This CDR3 has 16 amino acids. Germline assignment: CDR1 MDHEN and CDR2 SYDVKM. V gave up 7 bases and J gave up 5 bases, with 23 bases separating them. CDR3 amino acids: CASTPGVGIRRETQYF. In nucleotides, the CDR3 is TGTGCCAGCACCCCTGGTGTGGGAATTAGGCGGGAGACCCAGTACTTC.

In DNA, the CDR3 is TGTGCCAGCAGCTTAGGGACTAGCGGGAACGGCTACGAGCAGTACTTC. This encodes CASSLGTSGNGYEQYF. This sequence joins TRBV7-2 and TRBJ2-7, with 12 bases lining up with TRBD2. Unmatched junction bases numbered 4, after V lost 1 base and J lost 3 bases. CDR3 length: 16 residues. CDR1 is SGHTA and CDR2 is FQGNSA in the germline V gene.

The genes are TRBV29-1 and TRBJ2-7; 14 nucleotides align to TRBD2. CDR1 is SQVTM and CDR2 is ANQGSEA in the germline V gene. V dropped 7 bases and J dropped 4; count of bases not matched to a gene: 3. The CDR3 extends over 13 amino acids. CDR3 DNA: TGCAGCGGTGGGACTAGCGGGGGTTACGAGCAGTACTTC. Translated: CSGGTSGGYEQYF.

The rearrangement links TRBV5-5 to TRBJ2-5; the D is unclear. The CDR3 loop spans 14 amino acids. The V and J ends lost 4 bases and 5 bases respectively, with 15 bases between them. Germline values: CDR1 SGHKS, CDR2 YYEKEE (reference sequence). The CDR3 nucleotides are TGTGCCAGCAGCGGGCGTTTCAGCCACGAGACCCAGTACTTC. This gives the protein CASSGRFSHETQYF.